The following is a T cell receptor (beta chain) sequence with its context. Its antigen is still unknown. A multiplex PCR was run with 60 Vbeta primers and 13 Jbeta primers. Sequenced by immunoSEQ multiplex PCR; TCRdb stores in-frame clones only, minus some. The repertoire includes fewer than 250,000 clones, about four fifths of them detected once, and around 6% sits in the top ten. This sample was taken from a study of cytomegalovirus exposure and HLA in healthy donors. The ends were cut back, 2 bases at V and 5 bases at J, with 9 bases in the middle. This CDR3 has 12 amino acids. Per germline, CDR1 GTSNPN and CDR2 SVGIG (reference sequence). General study results and limits: Immune exposure data for these donors was limited to CMV serostatus. According to an earlier analysis, most TCR beta V segments yielded productive rearrangements about 90% or about 30% of the time. An ancestry cluster, one associated with Asian ancestry, reportedly showed fewer N-insertions than the approximately 670-donor mean in a later analysis. An apparent linkage of common viral pathogens to several of the most significant clusters emerged in a later analysis.

The sequence was obtained from a man between 40 and 49 years old in good health and CMV-seropositive. Sequences were obtained from PBMCs. The rearrangement uses TRBV30 and TRBJ2-5; D not certain. The CDR3 DNA sequence: TGTGCCTGGAGTCTAGTAGTTGAGACCCAGTACTTC. It is translated as CAWSLVVETQYF.